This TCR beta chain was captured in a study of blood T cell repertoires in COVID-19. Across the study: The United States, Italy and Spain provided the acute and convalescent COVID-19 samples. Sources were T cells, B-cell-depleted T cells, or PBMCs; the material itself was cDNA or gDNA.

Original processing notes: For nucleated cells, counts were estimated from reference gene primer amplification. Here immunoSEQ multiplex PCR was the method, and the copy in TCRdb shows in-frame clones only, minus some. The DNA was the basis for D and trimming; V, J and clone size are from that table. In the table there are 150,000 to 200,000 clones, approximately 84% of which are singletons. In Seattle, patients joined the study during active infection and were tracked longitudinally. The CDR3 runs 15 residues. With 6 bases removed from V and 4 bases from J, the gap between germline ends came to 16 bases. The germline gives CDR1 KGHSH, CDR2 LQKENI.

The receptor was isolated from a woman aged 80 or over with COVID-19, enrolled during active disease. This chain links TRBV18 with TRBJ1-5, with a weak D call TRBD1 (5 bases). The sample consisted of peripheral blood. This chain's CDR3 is CASSAERGWNQPQHF. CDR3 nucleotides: TGTGCCAGCTCGGCAGAAAGGGGATGGAATCAGCCCCAGCATTTT.